Sequencing of this T cell receptor (beta chain) was carried out in a study of CD8+CD57+ T cells in acquired aplastic anemia. Turning to the study itself: Sorted CD4+ plus CD8+ cells gave DNA averaging around 3 ug.

TCR beta VDJ and CDR3 were profiled, and genomic DNA was the template. Each CDR3 protein gets one entry after TCRdb re-called the reads with MiXCR. Of 250,000 to 350,000 distinct CDR3 sequences listed, under 65% were seen once; the top ten hold roughly 1.3%. Trimming removed 6 bases from V and 3 bases from J; junction bases left unmatched: 1. The CDR3 loop spans 14 amino acids. Germline CDR1 and CDR2: ENHRY and SYGVKD. Patients chosen for sequencing had shown CD8+CD57+ cell expansion by flow cytometry. The receptor was isolated from a human donor with aplastic anemia. Sequenced sample: sorted CD4+, CD8+, or CD8+CD57+ T cells (not recorded which) from PBMCs. The chain employs TRBV10-3 and TRBJ1-4; 10 bases map to TRBD1. CDR3 in DNA: TGTGCCATCAGGGGGACAGGGGCTAATGAAAAACTGTTTTTT. Translated: CAIRGTGANEKLFF.